This T cell receptor beta chain was sequenced for a study of blood T cell repertoires in COVID-19. Study in general: Samples came from the United States, Italy and Spain, spanning acute and convalescent COVID-19. T cells, B-cell-depleted T cells, or PBMCs provided the cDNA or gDNA that served as material.

The CDR3 has 15 amino acids. Germline lookup yields CDR1 WNHNN and CDR2 SYGVQD (reference sequence). V was trimmed by 0 bases and J by 1 base, leaving 9 bases between them. In the authors' workflow: Reference gene primers were amplified, and this amplification served to estimate nucleated cell counts. Profiling relied on immunoSEQ multiplex PCR, and the TCRdb table lists in-frame clones only, not all of them. V and J calls and clone size are given by that table; D and trimming were obtained from the DNA. The sample carries about 330,000 clones, around 83% recorded once. The chain links TRBV10-1 to TRBJ2-5, with D perhaps matching TRBD2 (6 bases). What was sequenced was peripheral blood. This clonotype was obtained from a woman aged 45-59 years with acute or convalescent COVID-19. The CDR3 protein is CASSESKGGQETQYF. CDR3 coding DNA: TGCGCCAGCAGTGAGTCCAAGGGAGGCCAAGAGACCCAGTACTTC.